These T cell receptor beta chains were read from a single sample in a study of chemoradiotherapy in HPV16-positive cancers. The assay was immunoSEQ multiplex PCR, and TCRdb's table has in-frame clones only and misses some. The repertoire holds about 12,000 clones, with 81% as singletons. Collection took place from a patient who underwent chemoradiotherapy. The receptors derive from a human donor with HPV-associated anogenital cancer. Both conserved end residues are part of each CDR3. The D gene is left open where the match is weak. Only part of the rows carry a size: once, few, many, or a class if the clone is expanded.

V	size	D	J	DNA	CDR3
TRBV6-4	NA	NA	TRBJ2-3	TGTGCCAGCAGTGACGGGCTAGGGACAGATACGCAGTATTTT	CASSDGLGTDTQYF
TRBV19	NA	NA	TRBJ1-1	TGTGCCAGTAGACTAAAGGACACCCGAGGTAAAGCTTTCTTT	CASRLKDTRGKAFF
TRBV11-2	NA	TRBD2	TRBJ2-3	TGTGCCAGCAGCTCTATAGACAGCGGGGGTGACACAGATACGCAGTATTTT	CASSSIDSGGDTDTQYF
TRBV10-3	NA	TRBD2	TRBJ2-7	TGTGCCATCAGTGACCTAGCGGGGGGTCGCTACGAGCAGTACTTC	CAISDLAGGRYEQYF
TRBV5-6	NA	NA	TRBJ1-1	TGTGCCAGCAGCCAAACAGGGAAGGGGTCGGCAGCTTTCTTT	CASSQTGKGSAAFF
TRBV6-6	NA	NA	TRBJ1-3	TGTGCCACCACCTGGGGAGACAGATCCTCTGGAAACACCATATATTTT	CATTWGDRSSGNTIYF
TRBV21-1	NA	NA	TRBJ1-4	TGTGCCAGCAGCGCAAAGGGGACAGTATCGGATGAAAAACTGTTTTTT	CASSAKGTVSDEKLFF
TRBV28	once	TRBD1	TRBJ1-4	TGTGCCAGCAGTACCCCAATCGGGACAGCCACGACTAACCTGTTTTTT	CASSTPIGTATTNLFF
TRBV5-1	few	NA	TRBJ1-1	TGCGCCAGCACCCAAGGGGGGACCACTGAAGCTTTCTTT	CASTQGGTTEAFF
TRBV5-5	NA	NA	TRBJ1-1	TGTGCCAGCAGCTTGTGGGCTATGAACACTGAAGCTTTCTTT	CASSLWAMNTEAFF
TRBV7-8	NA	NA	TRBJ1-5	TGTGCCAGCAGCTGGGGACCCCGCAATCAGCCCCAGCATTTT	CASSWGPRNQPQHF
TRBV7-8	NA	NA	TRBJ2-1	TGTGCCAGCAGCTTAGGGTTGGGAGGGGGACAGATCTACAATGAGCAGTTCTTC	CASSLGLGGGQIYNEQFF
TRBV6-5	NA	NA	TRBJ1-2	TGTGCCAGCAGATCGTCAGGGACCAACTATGGCTACACCTTC	CASRSSGTNYGYTF
TRBV7-2	NA	NA	TRBJ1-6	TGTGCCAGCAGCTTGAGGGGAGATAATTCACCCCTCCACTTT	CASSLRGDNSPLHF
TRBV5-1	NA	TRBD2	TRBJ2-1	TGCGCCAGCAGCTTGGGGCTAGCGGGGGGGCATAATGAGCAGTTCTTC	CASSLGLAGGHNEQFF
TRBV7-9	NA	NA	TRBJ2-7	TGTGCCAGCAGCTTCGATTTTTTCATCCAATACTTC	CASSFDFFIQYF
TRBV6-4	NA	NA	TRBJ1-2	TGTGCCAGCAGCAAGGACAGAGCTAACTATGGCTACACCTTC	CASSKDRANYGYTF
TRBV4-1	NA	TRBD1	TRBJ2-2	TGCGCCAGCAGCCAGAGACAGGGGGAGTGGGGGGAGCTGTTTTTT	CASSQRQGEWGELFF
TRBV4-3	NA	TRBD1	TRBJ2-7	TGCGCCAGCAGCCAAGATGGGACAGGAGCCTACGAGCAGTACTTC	CASSQDGTGAYEQYF
TRBV5-1	NA	TRBD1	TRBJ1-2	TGCGCCAGCAGCTTTGAGACAGGGGGCATATATGGCTACACCTTC	CASSFETGGIYGYTF
TRBV18	NA	NA	TRBJ2-3	TGTGCCAGCTCACCATTCGGCAGAACAGATACGCAGTATTTT	CASSPFGRTDTQYF
TRBV28	NA	TRBD2	TRBJ2-1	TGTGCCAGCAGTCTCTTAGCGGGGGGGCATTATGAGCAGTTCTTC	CASSLLAGGHYEQFF
TRBV28	once	TRBD1	TRBJ2-3	TGTGCCAGCAGCGAGGACAGGGGTGCAGATACGCAGTATTTT	CASSEDRGADTQYF
TRBV14	NA	NA	TRBJ1-1	TGTGCCAGCAGCCAAGAGTCGGAGAACACTGAAGCTTTCTTT	CASSQESENTEAFF
TRBV18	NA	NA	TRBJ2-2	TGTGCCAGCTCACCGGAGGGGATCGGGGAGCTGTTTTTT	CASSPEGIGELFF
TRBV27	NA	NA	TRBJ1-1	TGTGCCAGCGGGCAGTTGAACACTGAAGCTTTCTTT	CASGQLNTEAFF
TRBV28	NA	NA	TRBJ2-1	TGTGCCGGAGGGTTGTCGCGAGTCTACAATGAGCAGTTCTTC	CAGGLSRVYNEQFF
TRBV30	NA	TRBD1	TRBJ1-1	TGTGCCTCCCCCCGGAGAGGGGGCGCGACTGAAGCTTTCTTT	CASPRRGGATEAFF
TRBV7-8	once	TRBD2	TRBJ2-7	TGTGCCAGCAGAGCTAGCGGGGGGACCTACGAGCAGTACTTC	CASRASGGTYEQYF
TRBV21-1	NA	NA	TRBJ1-4	TGTGCCAGCAGCAAAACCGGGACAGGGGATGAAAAACTGTTTTTT	CASSKTGTGDEKLFF
TRBV4-3	NA	NA	TRBJ2-1	TGCGCCAGCAGCTGGCGGGGGCAAGGCGATGAGCAGTTCTTC	CASSWRGQGDEQFF
TRBV6-1	NA	TRBD1	TRBJ1-2	TGTGCCAGCAGTGCTCAGGGACAGTACGGCTACACCTTC	CASSAQGQYGYTF
TRBV7-9	few	NA	TRBJ2-5	TGTGCCAGCAGCCGTTTTCAAGAGACCCAGTACTTC	CASSRFQETQYF
TRBV7-3	NA	NA	TRBJ1-1	TGTGCCAGCAGTCAAGTGGGGGGGGTGAACACTGAAGCTTTCTTT	CASSQVGGVNTEAFF
TRBV30	NA	TRBD2	TRBJ2-7	TGTGCCTGGAGTGTACGACTAGCGGGGTTATACGAGCAGTACTTC	CAWSVRLAGLYEQYF
TRBV30	NA	NA	TRBJ2-2	TGTGCCTGGAGTGTGGGCGGGGAGCTGTTTTTT	CAWSVGGELFF
TRBV10-3	NA	NA	TRBJ2-3	TGTGCCATCAGTGAGTCTGGGGCAGATACGCAGTATTTT	CAISESGADTQYF
TRBV9	NA	TRBD1	TRBJ2-7	TGTGCCAGCAGCGAGGGGACAGGGCAGTACGAGCAGTACTTC	CASSEGTGQYEQYF
TRBV7-3	NA	NA	TRBJ1-6	TGTGCCAGCAGTCACGAGGGCCGTAATTCACCCCTCCACTTT	CASSHEGRNSPLHF
TRBV29-1	NA	TRBD1	TRBJ1-5	TGCAGCGTTGGACAGGGGGGGGATAGCAATCAGCCCCAGCATTTT	CSVGQGGDSNQPQHF